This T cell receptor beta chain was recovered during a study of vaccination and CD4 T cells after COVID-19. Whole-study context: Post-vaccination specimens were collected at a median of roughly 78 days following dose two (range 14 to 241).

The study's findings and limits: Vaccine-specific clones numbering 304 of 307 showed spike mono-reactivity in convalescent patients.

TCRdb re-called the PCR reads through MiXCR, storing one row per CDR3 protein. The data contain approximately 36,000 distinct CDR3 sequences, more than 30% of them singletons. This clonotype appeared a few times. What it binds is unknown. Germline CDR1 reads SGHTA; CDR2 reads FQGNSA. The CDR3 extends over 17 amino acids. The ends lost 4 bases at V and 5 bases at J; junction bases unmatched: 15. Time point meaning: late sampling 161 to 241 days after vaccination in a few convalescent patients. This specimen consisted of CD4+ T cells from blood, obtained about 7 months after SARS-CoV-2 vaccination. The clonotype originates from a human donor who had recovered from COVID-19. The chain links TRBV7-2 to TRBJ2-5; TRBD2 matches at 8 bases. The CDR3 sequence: CASSSKSGLVMGETQYF. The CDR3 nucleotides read TGTGCCAGCAGCTCGAAGTCGGGACTAGTGATGGGGGAGACCCAGTACTTC.